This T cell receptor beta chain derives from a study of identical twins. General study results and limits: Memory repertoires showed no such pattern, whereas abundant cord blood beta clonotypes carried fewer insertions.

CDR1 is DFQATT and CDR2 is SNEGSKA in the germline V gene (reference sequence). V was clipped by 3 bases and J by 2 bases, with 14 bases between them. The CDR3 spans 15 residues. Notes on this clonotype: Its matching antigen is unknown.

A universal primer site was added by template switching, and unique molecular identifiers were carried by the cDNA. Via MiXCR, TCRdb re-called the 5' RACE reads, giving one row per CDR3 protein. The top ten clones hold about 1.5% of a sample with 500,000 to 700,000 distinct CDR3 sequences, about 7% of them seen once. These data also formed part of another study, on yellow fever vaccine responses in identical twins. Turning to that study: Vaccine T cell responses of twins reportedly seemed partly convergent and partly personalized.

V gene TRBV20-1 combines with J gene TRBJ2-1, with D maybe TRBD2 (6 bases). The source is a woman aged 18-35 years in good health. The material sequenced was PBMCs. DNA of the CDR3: TGCAGTGCTAGGACGGCGGGGCCCCCCTACAATGAGCAGTTCTTC. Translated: CSARTAGPPYNEQFF.